This TCR beta chain is drawn from a study of CD8 T cells in ankylosing spondylitis. Study results and caveats: Within peripheral blood, clones linked to disease were CD8+ and relatively rare. Apparently characteristic of ankylosing spondylitis blood was a TCR beta motif (about eight highly homologous variants).

This clonotype was detected a few times. Its cognate antigen is unknown. This CDR3 region has 17 residues. CDR1 and CDR2 from the germline V gene are SEHNR and FQNEAQ (reference sequence). The ends were cut back, 4 bases at V and 2 bases at J, with 19 bases in the middle. Making use of molecular barcodes, quantitative 5'-RACE generated TCR beta libraries. TCRdb fed the 5' RACE reads into MiXCR, producing one record per CDR3 protein. The repertoire consists of about 280,000 distinct CDR3 sequences, with 20% occurring once and the leading ten covering roughly 7.3%. The chain employs TRBV7-9 and TRBJ2-3, with D possibly being TRBD1 (7 bases). The clonotype originates from a male donor with ankylosing spondylitis or in good health (not recorded which). The specimen sequenced was blood, either unsorted or a sorted T cell fraction (not recorded which). CDR3 nucleotides: TGTGCCAGCAGCTCCTATCCCGCGGGACAGAACACAGATACGCAGTATTTT. Protein sequence: CASSSYPAGQNTDTQYF.